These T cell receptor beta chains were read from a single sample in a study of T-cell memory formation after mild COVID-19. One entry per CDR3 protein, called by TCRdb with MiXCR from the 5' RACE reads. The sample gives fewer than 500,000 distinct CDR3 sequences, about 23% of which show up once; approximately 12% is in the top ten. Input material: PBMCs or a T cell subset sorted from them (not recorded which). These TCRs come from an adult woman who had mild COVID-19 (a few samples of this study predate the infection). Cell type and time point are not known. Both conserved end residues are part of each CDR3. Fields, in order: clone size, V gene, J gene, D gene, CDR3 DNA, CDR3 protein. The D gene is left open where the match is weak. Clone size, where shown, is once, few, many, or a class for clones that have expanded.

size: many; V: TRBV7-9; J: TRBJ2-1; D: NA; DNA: TGTGCCAGCAGCCCCCCAGCGGTTTACAATGAGCAGTTCTTC; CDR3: CASSPPAVYNEQFF
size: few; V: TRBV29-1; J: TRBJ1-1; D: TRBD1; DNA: TGCAGCGTCGACAGGGGGAACACTGAAGCTTTCTTT; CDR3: CSVDRGNTEAFF
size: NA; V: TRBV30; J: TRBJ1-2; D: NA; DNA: TGTGCCTGGAGTGCCGGATATGGCTACACCTTC; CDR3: CAWSAGYGYTF
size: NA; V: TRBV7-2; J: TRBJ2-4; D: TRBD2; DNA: TGTGCCAGCAGCCTCACTAGCGGGGGGCTAGCCAAAAACATTCAGTACTTC; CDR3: CASSLTSGGLAKNIQYF
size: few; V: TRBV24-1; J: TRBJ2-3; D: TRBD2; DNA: TGTGCCACCAGTGACCCTGGGACTAGCGGGAGGAACACAGATACGCAGTATTTT; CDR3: CATSDPGTSGRNTDTQYF
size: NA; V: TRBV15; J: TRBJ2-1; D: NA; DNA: TGTGCCACCAGCTCGCGGCCTAGCAATGAGCAGTTCTTC; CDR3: CATSSRPSNEQFF
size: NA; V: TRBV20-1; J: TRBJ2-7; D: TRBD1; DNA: TGCAGTGCTAGTGATTGGACAGGGCTAAAGTACTTC; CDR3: CSASDWTGLKYF
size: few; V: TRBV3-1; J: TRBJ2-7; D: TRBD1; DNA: TGTGCCAGCAGCCAAGATAGCCCCGGGACAGGGCGTTCCTACGAGCAGTACTTC; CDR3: CASSQDSPGTGRSYEQYF
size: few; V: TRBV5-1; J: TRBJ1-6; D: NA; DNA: TGCGCCTCAGCAGAAGAGGGACGGGGTTCACCCCTCCACTTT; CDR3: CASAEEGRGSPLHF
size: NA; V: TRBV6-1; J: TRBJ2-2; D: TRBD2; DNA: TGTGCCAGCAGGTGGACTAGCGGGGCTACCGGGGAGCTGTTTTTT; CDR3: CASRWTSGATGELFF
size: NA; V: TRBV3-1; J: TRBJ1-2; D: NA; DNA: TGTGCCAGCAGCATCTCCTTCGGCGGCTACGAGAACTATGGCTACACCTTC; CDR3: CASSISFGGYENYGYTF
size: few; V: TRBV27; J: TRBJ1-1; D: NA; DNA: TGTGCCAGCGGATGGAGGGAGAAATTCACTGAAGCTTTCTTT; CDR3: CASGWREKFTEAFF
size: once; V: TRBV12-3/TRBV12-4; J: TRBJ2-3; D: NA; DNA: TGTGCCAGCGCAGGGGAGGCCCTTAGCACAGATACGCAGTATTTT; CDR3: CASAGEALSTDTQYF
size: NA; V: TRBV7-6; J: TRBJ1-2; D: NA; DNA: TGTGCCAGCAGCTTAGTTGGAGAGGGAACCTATGGCTACACCTTC; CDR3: CASSLVGEGTYGYTF
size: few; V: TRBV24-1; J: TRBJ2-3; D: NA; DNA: TGTGCCACCAGTGATGCCGAGGTTCGCAGCGCTAGCACAGATACGCAGTATTTT; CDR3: CATSDAEVRSASTDTQYF
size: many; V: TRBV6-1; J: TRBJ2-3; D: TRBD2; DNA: TGTGCCAGCAGAGCTCTTAGCGGGGGCTCAGATACGCAGTATTTT; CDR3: CASRALSGGSDTQYF
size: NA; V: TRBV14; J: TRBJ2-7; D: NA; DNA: TGTGCCAGCAGCCCACCAGGGTTCTACGAGCAGTACTTC; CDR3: CASSPPGFYEQYF
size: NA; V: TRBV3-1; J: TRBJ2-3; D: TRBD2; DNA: TGTGCCAGCAGCCAAGATTTTGGCGGGAGTACTGCAGATACGCAGTATTTT; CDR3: CASSQDFGGSTADTQYF
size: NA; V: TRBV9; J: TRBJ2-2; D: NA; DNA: TGTGCCAGCAGCCCCTATAACACCGGGGAGCTGTTTTTT; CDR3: CASSPYNTGELFF
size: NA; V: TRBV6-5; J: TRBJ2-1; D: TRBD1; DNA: TGTGCCACGATCCGGGACAGGGGTCGCAATGAGCAGTTCTTC; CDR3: CATIRDRGRNEQFF
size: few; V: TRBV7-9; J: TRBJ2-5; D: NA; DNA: TGTGCCAGCAGCTTCGCCGGGACCCTAATCCAAGAGACCCAGTACTTC; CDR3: CASSFAGTLIQETQYF
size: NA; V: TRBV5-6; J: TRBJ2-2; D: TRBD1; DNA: TGTGCCAGCAGCCCTATTGCGCAGGGGACAGGGGGCTACACCGGGGAGCTGTTTTTT; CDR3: CASSPIAQGTGGYTGELFF
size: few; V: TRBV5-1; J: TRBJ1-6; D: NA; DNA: TGCGCCAGCAGCTTGGAGGCCGGAAATAATTCACCCCTCCACTTT; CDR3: CASSLEAGNNSPLHF
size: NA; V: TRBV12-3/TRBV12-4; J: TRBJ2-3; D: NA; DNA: TGTGCCAGCAGAAGGGGTGGCACAGATACGCAGTATTTT; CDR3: CASRRGGTDTQYF
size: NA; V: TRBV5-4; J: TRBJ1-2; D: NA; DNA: TGTGCCAGCAGCTTGGTAGGAGCAGGGAGAAACTATGGCTACACCTTC; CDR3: CASSLVGAGRNYGYTF
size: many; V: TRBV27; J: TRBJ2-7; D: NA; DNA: TGTGCCAGCAGTCCCTCTTCCGGACCTTACGAGCAGTACTTC; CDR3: CASSPSSGPYEQYF
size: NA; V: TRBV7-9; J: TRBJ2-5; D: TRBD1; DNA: TGTGCCAGCGTCCACAGGGGTGAAGAGACCCAGTACTTC; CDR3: CASVHRGEETQYF
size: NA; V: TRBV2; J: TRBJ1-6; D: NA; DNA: TGTGCCAGCAGTGAGGACGGTAATGTCGTTTCACCCCTCCACTTT; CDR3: CASSEDGNVVSPLHF
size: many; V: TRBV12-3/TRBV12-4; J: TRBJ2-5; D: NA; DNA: TGTGCCAGCAGTCACCCTCTAGCTCGAGAGACCCAGTACTTC; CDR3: CASSHPLARETQYF
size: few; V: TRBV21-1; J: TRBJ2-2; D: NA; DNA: TGTGCCAGCAGTAAAGGGCAGGGACCCTACACCGGGGAGCTGTTTTTT; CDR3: CASSKGQGPYTGELFF
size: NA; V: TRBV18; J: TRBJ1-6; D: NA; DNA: TGTGCCAGCTCACCCACCACGGGACTGTGGGACGTCAATTCACCCCTCCACTTT; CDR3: CASSPTTGLWDVNSPLHF
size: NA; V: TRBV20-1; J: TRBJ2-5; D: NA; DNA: TGCAGTGCTAGAGGTCCGGGGGCGGGAGAGACCCAGTACTTC; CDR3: CSARGPGAGETQYF
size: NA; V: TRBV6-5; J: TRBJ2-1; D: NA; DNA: TGTGCCAGCAGTTTCCTGGGGGCATACAATGAGCAGTTCTTC; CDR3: CASSFLGAYNEQFF
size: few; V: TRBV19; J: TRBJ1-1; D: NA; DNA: TGTGCCAGTAGTATAGATGGCACCGCAAACACTGAAGCTTTCTTT; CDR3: CASSIDGTANTEAFF
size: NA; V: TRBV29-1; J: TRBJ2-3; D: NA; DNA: TGCAGCGTTGTAAGCACAGATACGCAGTATTTT; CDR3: CSVVSTDTQYF
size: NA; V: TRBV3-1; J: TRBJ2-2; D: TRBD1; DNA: TGTGCCAGCAGCCCGACCTCGACAGGGCCGAACACCGGGGAGCTGTTTTTT; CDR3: CASSPTSTGPNTGELFF
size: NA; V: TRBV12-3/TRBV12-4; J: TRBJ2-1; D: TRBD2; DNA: TGTGCCAGCAGCAAGGGACTAGCGCGTCTTCCCTCCTACAATGAGCAGTTCTTC; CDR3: CASSKGLARLPSYNEQFF
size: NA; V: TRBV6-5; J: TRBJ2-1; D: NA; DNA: TGTGCCAGCAGTTTTCTACAGGGTCTAACCTACAATGAGCAGTTCTTC; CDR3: CASSFLQGLTYNEQFF
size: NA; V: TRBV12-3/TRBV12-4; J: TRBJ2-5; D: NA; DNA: TGTGCCAGCAGCCCCTGGATGCTCCAAGAGACCCAGTACTTC; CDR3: CASSPWMLQETQYF
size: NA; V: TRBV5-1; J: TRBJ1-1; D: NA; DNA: TGCGCCAGCAGCAGCCTAGGGTCTGAAGCTTTCTTT; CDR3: CASSSLGSEAFF
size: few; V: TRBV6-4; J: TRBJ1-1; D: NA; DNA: TGTGCCAGCAGTGAAAGACCGGGGGAGAACACTGAAGCTTTCTTT; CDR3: CASSERPGENTEAFF
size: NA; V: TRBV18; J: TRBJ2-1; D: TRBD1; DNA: TGTGCCAGCTCTCTAGACGACAGGGTTGTCTACAATGAGCAGTTCTTC; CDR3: CASSLDDRVVYNEQFF
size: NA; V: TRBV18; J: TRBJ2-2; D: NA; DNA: TGTGCCAGCTCACCACCGTCCTCCCCCGGGGAGCTGTTTTTT; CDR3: CASSPPSSPGELFF
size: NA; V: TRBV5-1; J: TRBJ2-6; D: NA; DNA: TGCGCCAGCAGCTTGGCTGGCGCCTCTGGGGCCAACGTCCTGACTTTC; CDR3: CASSLAGASGANVLTF
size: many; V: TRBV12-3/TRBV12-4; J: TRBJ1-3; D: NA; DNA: TGTGCCAGCAGCACAGGGTATCAAGACACCATATATTTT; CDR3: CASSTGYQDTIYF
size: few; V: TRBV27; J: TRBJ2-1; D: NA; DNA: TGTGCCAGCAGTCCAGGGATCGGCTACAATGAGCAGTTCTTC; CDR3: CASSPGIGYNEQFF
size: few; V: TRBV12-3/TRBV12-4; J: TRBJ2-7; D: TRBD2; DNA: TGTGCCAGCAGACATCCGGGACTAGCGGGACCCGAGCAGTACTTC; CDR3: CASRHPGLAGPEQYF
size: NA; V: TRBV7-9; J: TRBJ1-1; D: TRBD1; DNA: TGTGCCAGCAGCTTAGGCCCAACAGGGGACACTGAAGCTTTCTTT; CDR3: CASSLGPTGDTEAFF